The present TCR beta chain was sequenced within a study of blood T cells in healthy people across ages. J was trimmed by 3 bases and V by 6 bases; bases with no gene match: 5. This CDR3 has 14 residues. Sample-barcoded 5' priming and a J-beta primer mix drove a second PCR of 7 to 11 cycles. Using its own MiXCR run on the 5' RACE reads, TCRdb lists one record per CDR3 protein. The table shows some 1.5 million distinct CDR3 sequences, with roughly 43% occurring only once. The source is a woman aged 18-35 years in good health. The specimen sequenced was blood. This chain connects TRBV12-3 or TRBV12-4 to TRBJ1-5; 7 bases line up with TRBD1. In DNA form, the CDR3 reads TGTGCCAGCAGCCAAGACAGGGCCAATCAGCCCCAGCATTTT. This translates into CASSQDRANQPQHF.